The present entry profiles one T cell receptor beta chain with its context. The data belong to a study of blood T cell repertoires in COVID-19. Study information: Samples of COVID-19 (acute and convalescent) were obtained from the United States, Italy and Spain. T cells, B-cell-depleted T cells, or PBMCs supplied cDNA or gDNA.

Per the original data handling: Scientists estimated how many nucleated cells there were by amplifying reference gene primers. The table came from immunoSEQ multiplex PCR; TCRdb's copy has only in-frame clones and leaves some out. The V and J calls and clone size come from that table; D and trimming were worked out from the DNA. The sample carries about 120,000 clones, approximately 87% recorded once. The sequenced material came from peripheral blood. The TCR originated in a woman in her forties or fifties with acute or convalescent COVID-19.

The chain's CDR3 is CASSPGQGGNTIYF. For the CDR3, the DNA is TGTGCCAGCAGCCCTGGACAGGGAGGAAACACCATATATTTT. The chain has TRBV3-1 (or the pseudogene TRBV3-2) and TRBJ1-3, with 8 bases aligning to TRBD1. Trimming took 4 bases from V and 4 from J; bases not matched to a gene: 3. Germline-derived CDR1 and CDR2 are LGHDT and YNNKEL (reference sequence). The CDR3 consists of 14 residues.